The rows below give T cell receptor beta chains drawn from one sample of a study of blood T cell repertoires in COVID-19. Libraries were prepared by immunoSEQ multiplex PCR; TCRdb keeps only in-frame clonotypes and omits some of them. The sample consists of roughly 360,000 clones, roughly 80% of them appearing once. The sample consisted of peripheral blood. These receptors all come from a human donor with acute or convalescent COVID-19. The donor label of this sample is uncertain. The CDR3 runs from the conserved cysteine through the conserved F or W.

v_call	j_call	cdr3_aa
TRBV5-1	TRBJ2-1	CASSSSGSSYNEQFF
TRBV5-4	TRBJ2-1	CASSKRLAGDNEQFF
TRBV4-1	TRBJ1-5	CASSRDRGGDQPQHF
TRBV19	TRBJ2-7	CASSVRTGAQYF
TRBV4-1	TRBJ1-3	CASSPGQVGNTIYF
TRBV4-1	TRBJ2-3	CASSPGTSGRGSTDTQYF
TRBV19	TRBJ2-7	CASSLAGTSGGEQYF
TRBV5-1	TRBJ1-3	CASSLDAGSGNTIYF
TRBV20-1	TRBJ1-6	CSANDPGHYNSPLHF
TRBV2	TRBJ2-1	CASRRLASGTGEQFF
TRBV7-9	TRBJ2-7	CASSLRGAGNEQYF
TRBV6-1	TRBJ2-1	CASSELLGLAGYNEQFF
TRBV9	TRBJ2-4	CASSVVSSVTGGRLRLAKNIQYF
TRBV4-2	TRBJ2-1	CASSQGHWEQFF
TRBV6-1	TRBJ2-3	CASTYRTTRPDTQYF
TRBV18	TRBJ1-1	CASSPQGQGLSAFF
TRBV6-5	TRBJ2-1	CASSPAREYNEQFF
TRBV25-1	TRBJ1-2	CASSGGQGARGYGYTF
TRBV7-9	TRBJ1-2	CASSLEVEPSGYTF